This is a list of T cell receptor beta chains from one sample in a study of OX40 agonist ivuxolimab in advanced cancers. Sequenced by immunoSEQ multiplex PCR; TCRdb stores in-frame clones only, minus some. The repertoire has 57,000 or so clones, less than 90% of them found once; the top ten carry approximately 4.3%. The source material was CD4+ or CD8+ T cells sorted from blood, sampled in a trial of the OX40 agonist ivuxolimab. Receptors were obtained from an adult with an advanced solid tumor such as melanoma, head and neck, liver or kidney cancer. The CDR3 runs from the conserved cysteine through the conserved F or W. A D gene is named only where the DNA matches it firmly. Part of the rows lack a size; the others show once, few, many or a class for expanded clones.

TRBD2 | TRBJ2-3 | TRBV10-3 | - | TGTGCCATCAGTGAGTCGCTAGCGGGTAGTACAGATACGCAGTATTTT | CAISESLAGSTDTQYF
- | TRBJ2-1 | TRBV28 | - | TGTGCCAGCAGGGGCCCTGTGGGAGTGGGGTCCTACAATGAGCAGTTCTTC | CASRGPVGVGSYNEQFF
- | TRBJ1-2 | TRBV7-9 | - | TGTGCCAGCAGCTTAGTTGACTATGGCTACACCTTC | CASSLVDYGYTF
TRBD2 | TRBJ2-4 | TRBV7-8 | - | TGTGCCAGCAGCGGGACTAGCGGACGACAAAACATTCAGTACTTC | CASSGTSGRQNIQYF
TRBD2 | TRBJ2-7 | TRBV11-2 | once | TGTGCCAGCAGCCTGACTAGCGGGTCCTACGAGCAGTACTTC | CASSLTSGSYEQYF
TRBD1 | TRBJ2-7 | TRBV6-5 | - | TGTGCCAGCAGTCTTCGGACAGGGAGAACCGAGCAGTACTTC | CASSLRTGRTEQYF
TRBD1 | TRBJ2-7 | TRBV6-5 | - | TGTGCCAGCGCCAACAGGGGGGACGAGCAGTACTTC | CASANRGDEQYF
TRBD1 | TRBJ2-3 | TRBV11-3 | - | TGTGCCAGCAGCAAGACAGGGTTGGATACGCAGTATTTT | CASSKTGLDTQYF
- | TRBJ2-1 | TRBV6-1 | - | TGTGCCAGCGAGATAGGGATGGGCTACAATGAGCAGTTCTTC | CASEIGMGYNEQFF
- | TRBJ2-2 | TRBV27 | - | TGTGCCAGCAGTATCGGGCTAGGGTTGGCCGGGGAGCTGTTTTTT | CASSIGLGLAGELFF
TRBD1 | TRBJ1-1 | TRBV5-8 | - | TGTGCCAGCAGCTTGGGGGGGACAGCCTTTGAAGCTTTCTTT | CASSLGGTAFEAFF
- | TRBJ2-7 | TRBV5-1 | - | TGCGCCAGCCGCCCCCGGGACACCTCCTACGAGCAGTACTTC | CASRPRDTSYEQYF
TRBD1 | TRBJ1-5 | TRBV6-1 | - | TGTGCCAGCAGTGAAGCGCCGGGACAGGGGCTTGGAAGCAATCAGCCCCAGCATTTT | CASSEAPGQGLGSNQPQHF
- | TRBJ2-1 | TRBV4-1 | - | TGCGCCAGCAGCCTCCGGACTGCCCCTGGGAACAATGAGCAGTTCTTC | CASSLRTAPGNNEQFF
- | TRBJ1-1 | TRBV5-1 | - | TGCGCCAGCAGCTTGGGGGGGAATGTAGCTTTCTTT | CASSLGGNVAFF
- | TRBJ2-5 | TRBV6-1 | - | TGTGCCAGCAGTGAACTCCCGGGAAACCAAGAGACCCAGTACTTC | CASSELPGNQETQYF